This T cell receptor beta chain appears in the sequencing data of a study of blood T cell repertoires in COVID-19. Germline V gene data show CDR1 as SGHDT and CDR2 as YYEEEE. The CDR3 length is 14 residues. The trim removed 1 base at V and 6 bases at J, leaving 3 bases unmatched. Generated by immunoSEQ multiplex PCR, the TCRdb table keeps only in-frame clones and is missing some. The top ten hold less than 9% of the sample, which has more than 60,000 clones, 90% seen once. This clonotype was sampled from a human donor in a cohort sampled during active COVID-19. The sample was peripheral blood. The rearrangement joins TRBV5-6 to TRBJ2-2; 7 positions match TRBD1. In DNA form, the CDR3 reads TGTGCCAGCAGCTTGCCAGGGGGATCCGGGGAGCTGTTTTTT. This sequence encodes CASSLPGGSGELFF.